Detailed here is one TCR beta chain. Antigen unknown. The sample originates from a study of cytomegalovirus exposure and HLA in healthy donors. Study-level background: From donors who were HLA-typed, an early data release held about 85 million unique TCRs. The study, taken as a whole, reports: On later analysis, the bulk of CMV-associated TCR beta chains appeared to be HLA-restricted.

The PCR ran on 60 Vbeta and 13 Jbeta primers. Here immunoSEQ multiplex PCR was the method, and the copy in TCRdb shows in-frame clones only, minus some. Of around 200,000 clones listed, 70% to 85% are singletons. CDR1 and CDR2 (germline): SEHNR, FQNEAQ (reference sequence). V was clipped by 6 bases and J by 6 bases, with 18 bases between them. This CDR3 spans 15 amino acids. The rearrangement uses TRBV7-9 and TRBJ2-1; D may be TRBD2 (5 bases). Sequenced input: PBMCs. The clonotype originates from a man in his fifties or sixties in good health and CMV-seronegative. CDR3 protein: CASSTGGTYPNEQFF. The CDR3 nucleotides are TGTGCCAGCAGTACCGGAGGAACCTACCCCAATGAGCAGTTCTTC.